The 28 T cell receptor beta chains listed next were all sequenced from one sample in a study of cytomegalovirus exposure and HLA in healthy donors (dated by TCRdb to the late 2010s). Libraries were built with the immunoSEQ multiplex PCR assay. For the multiplex PCR, a mixture combining 60 forward primers for TCR Vbeta segments and 13 reverse primers for TCR Jbeta segments was used. TCRdb retrieved this table from immuneACCESS and kept in-frame rearrangements only. Not all clones are present; in checked studies, unresolved V genes account for under half, and no reason is known for the remainder. The sample contains some 190,000 clones, about four fifths of them found a single time. Of the sample, roughly 3.2% falls within the top ten clones. Sequencing input: PBMCs. The receptors originated from a man in his forties or fifties in good health and CMV-seropositive.

The chain combines TRBV11-2 with TRBJ2-5, with 7 bases identical to TRBD1. The V gene end was trimmed by 5 bases and the J gene end by 2 bases; junction bases not matched to a gene: 14. Per the germline V gene, CDR1 is SGHAT and CDR2 is FQNNGV. The CDR3 loop spans 17 amino acids. The CDR3 bases are TGTGCCAGCAGCCAAGTAGGGGGCAGTTTGGGGCAAGAGACCCAGTACTTC. Translated: CASSQVGGSLGQETQYF.

The rearrangement uses TRBV23-1 and TRBJ2-7; D might be TRBD2 (6 bases). TRBV23-1 is designated an ORF whose function remains uncertain. CDR3 length: 17 residues. V gave up 11 bases and J gave up 3 bases, with 29 bases separating them. The CDR3 spells CAGEWDFCEGLSYEQYF. DNA for the CDR3: TGCGCCGGGGAATGGGATTTTTGTGAGGGACTGAGCTACGAGCAGTACTTC.

The rearrangement joins TRBV27 to TRBJ2-7; 9 bases fit TRBD1. In germline, CDR1 is MNHEY, CDR2 SMNVEV (reference sequence). The J segment lost 3 bases and the V segment lost 5 bases, leaving 8 bases of the junction unmatched. CDR3 length: 15 residues. Written as DNA, the CDR3 is TGTGCCAGCAGTCCCCTCGGGACAGGGCTCTACGAGCAGTACTTC. Translating gives CASSPLGTGLYEQYF.

This chain connects TRBV5-1 to TRBJ2-5; D gene uncertain. V was pared by 5 bases and J by 3 bases, with 11 bases between. Germline CDR1 reads SGHRS; CDR2 reads YFSETQ. This CDR3 has 13 amino acids. CDR3 protein: CASRGASKETQYF. The CDR3 nucleotides read TGCGCCAGCAGGGGCGCGTCCAAAGAGACCCAGTACTTC.

The CDR3 sequence is CASSDTGGGTEAFF. CDR3 nucleotides: TGTGCCAGCAGTGATACAGGGGGAGGTACTGAAGCTTTCTTT. V gene TRBV6-8 combines with J gene TRBJ1-1; 8 bases map to TRBD1. The CDR3 extends over 14 amino acids. V shed 5 bases, J shed 5 bases, and the junction held 7 bases outside the gene matches. Germline values: CDR1 MNHGY, CDR2 SAAAGT.

The J gene is TRBJ1-2, the V gene TRBV6-6; the match to TRBD1 covers 8 bases. This CDR3 has 13 residues. Germline CDR1 is MNHNY and CDR2 is SVGAGI (reference sequence). V gave up 4 bases and J gave up 6 bases; unmatched junction bases: 4. The CDR3 coding sequence is TGTGCCAGCAGTTGGGGACAGGATAATGGCTACACCTTC. Its protein product is CASSWGQDNGYTF.

The rearrangement links TRBV9 to TRBJ2-7; 9 positions match TRBD2. The ends lost 7 bases at V and 2 bases at J; junction bases unmatched: 7. This CDR3 comprises 14 residues. The germline CDR1 and CDR2 sequences are SGDLS and YYNGEE. As DNA, the CDR3 is TGTGCCAGCTCCCGTGCGGGAGGGCCCTACGAGCAGTACTTC. It specifies CASSRAGGPYEQYF.

The chain carries TRBV7-3 and TRBJ2-3; TRBD2 matches 11 bases. Per the germline V gene, CDR1 is SGHTA and CDR2 is FQGTGA. Trimming cost V 5 bases and J 5 bases; bases outside gene matches: 9. The CDR3 consists of 16 residues. This CDR3 is CASSLTSGSRLDTQYF. The CDR3 nucleotides are TGTGCCAGCAGCCTCACTAGCGGGAGCAGGTTAGATACGCAGTATTTT.

This rearrangement joins TRBV18 to TRBJ1-1, with 7 nucleotides matching TRBD1. CDR1 and CDR2 (germline): KGHSH, LQKENI. The ends lost 3 bases at V and 0 bases at J; junction bases unmatched: 7. This CDR3 contains 16 residues. The CDR3 sequence: CASSPPGTALNTEAFF. The CDR3 coding sequence is TGTGCCAGCTCACCGCCCGGGACAGCCCTGAACACTGAAGCTTTCTTT. Together with reference TRBV18 and TRBJ1-1, the CDR3 gives the full variable domain: NAGVMQNPRHLVRRRGQEARLRCSPMKGHSHVYWYRQLPEEGLKFMVYLQKENIIDESGMPKERFSAEFPKEGPSILRIQQVVRGDSAAYFCASSPPGTALNTEAFFGQGTRLTVV.

The chain carries TRBV4-1 and TRBJ2-1; 8 bases map to TRBD2. This CDR3 comprises 11 residues. The V segment lost 4 bases and the J segment 10 bases; nucleotides outside the gene matches: 0. Looked up from germline, CDR1 is MGHRA and CDR2 is YSYEKL. The CDR3: CASSRGREQFF. The CDR3 bases are TGCGCCAGCAGCCGCGGGAGGGAGCAGTTCTTC.

The rearrangement links TRBV7-9 to TRBJ2-1; maybe TRBD1 (6 bases). CDR1 and CDR2 (germline): SEHNR, FQNEAQ (reference sequence). Trimming took 1 base from V and 9 from J, leaving 10 bases between them. This CDR3 comprises 13 residues. The CDR3 coding sequence is TGTGCCAGCAGCTTAGGGGGGCCCGGTGAGCAGTTCTTC. This gives the protein CASSLGGPGEQFF.

The chain links TRBV7-9 to TRBJ2-1, with 12 bases aligning to TRBD1. The ends lost 6 bases at V and 6 bases at J; junction bases unmatched: 9. The CDR3 is 16 amino acids. CDR1 and CDR2 from the germline V gene are SEHNR and FQNEAQ (reference sequence). In DNA, the CDR3 is TGTGCCAGCAGGTATACCGGGACAGGGGGCTGCAATGAGCAGTTCTTC. Its translation is CASRYTGTGGCNEQFF.

The chain has TRBV30 and TRBJ1-6, with D possibly TRBD1 on 5 matching bases. Germline lookup yields CDR1 GTSNPN and CDR2 SVGIG (reference sequence). Trimming removed 2 bases from V and 0 bases from J, with 14 bases in between. The CDR3 is made up of 17 amino acids. The CDR3 loop reads CAWSPRGSSSYNSPLHF. The CDR3 bases are TGTGCCTGGAGTCCCCGGGGGTCGAGCTCCTATAATTCACCCCTCCACTTT.

This clone was counted a few times. The CDR3, as DNA: TGTGCCTGGAGTGGGGGGGACAGGGGAATTCAGCCCCAGCATTTT. It encodes CAWSGGDRGIQPQHF. The gene calls are TRBV30 and TRBJ1-5; TRBD1 agrees at 10 bases. Trimming took 1 base from V and 6 from J; bases not matched to a gene: 6. This CDR3 comprises 15 residues. In germline, CDR1 is GTSNPN, CDR2 SVGIG (reference sequence).

This chain joins TRBV6-5 and TRBJ2-7, with 11 positions matching TRBD1. The V gene end was trimmed by 0 bases and the J gene end by 9 bases; junction bases not matched to a gene: 7. The CDR3 spans 15 residues. The germline gives CDR1 MNHEY, CDR2 SVGAGI. CDR3 nucleotides: TGTGCCAGCAGTTACTCGGGTGGACAGGGGGCCGGGCAGTACTTC. It codes for CASSYSGGQGAGQYF.

This sequence joins TRBV19 and TRBJ1-5; perhaps TRBD1 as D (6 bases). This CDR3 is built from 15 residues. The ends were cut back, 3 bases at V and 0 bases at J, with 9 bases in the middle. Germline CDR1 is LNHDA and CDR2 is SQIVND (reference sequence). The CDR3 nucleotides are TGTGCCAGTAGTATGACAGGAGATAGCAATCAGCCCCAGCATTTT. Amino acid sequence: CASSMTGDSNQPQHF.

This clone was counted once. Distinct nucleotide sequences in the sample also encode this CDR3. This sequence joins TRBV4-3 and TRBJ2-7; 9 positions agree with TRBD1. V lost 1 base, J lost 1 base, and 2 bases stayed unmatched. Germline CDR1 is LGHNA and CDR2 is YSLEER. This CDR3 comprises 15 residues. CDR3 in DNA: TGCGCCAGCAGCCAAGGACAGGGGGTGTCCTACGAGCAGTACTTC. Residues: CASSQGQGVSYEQYF.

Points on this clone: Other DNA sequences in the same sample also yield this CDR3. The chain couples TRBV6-4 to TRBJ1-6; D is unresolved. Germline CDR1 is MRHNA and CDR2 is SNTAGT. The CDR3 totals 16 residues. Trimming stripped 1 base from V and 4 bases from J, with 11 bases between. Written as DNA, the CDR3 is TGTGCCAGCAGTGACTTAAGAGGAGAATATAATTCACCCCTCCACTTT. It codes for CASSDLRGEYNSPLHF.

The chain has TRBV9 and TRBJ2-3; 11 nucleotides line up with TRBD2. Germline V gene data show CDR1 as SGDLS and CDR2 as YYNGEE. The CDR3 is made up of 17 amino acids. Unmatched junction bases numbered 7, after V lost 3 bases and J lost 1 base. In DNA, the CDR3 is TGTGCCAGCAGCGGGGTAGCGGGAGGGAGGGGCACAGATACGCAGTATTTT. Translated: CASSGVAGGRGTDTQYF.

V and J are TRBV7-3 and TRBJ2-2; 8 bases are shared with TRBD2. The CDR3 is 16 residues long. J gave up 6 bases and V 1 base, and 7 bases lay outside the gene matches. CDR1 is SGHTA, CDR2 FQGTGA, per germline. The DNA of the CDR3 is TGTGCCAGCAGCTTAAACGCGGGGGGCGTCGCCGGGGAGCTGTTTTTT. Translated, it gives CASSLNAGGVAGELFF.

The chain links TRBV4-1 to TRBJ1-5; TRBD1 matches 7 bases. The junction had 17 bases not matched to a gene; V was cut back by 0 bases and J by 6 bases. The CDR3 consists of 19 residues. CDR1 is MGHRA, CDR2 YSYEKL, per germline. The CDR3 bases are TGCGCCAGCAGCCAAGACAGACAGGGAGCGCCCTTCGGGGTTCAGCCCCAGCATTTT. Protein: CASSQDRQGAPFGVQPQHF.

In this sample, this clone turned up a few times. The chain joins TRBV5-1 to TRBJ2-7, with 11 bases lining up with TRBD1. Germline V gene sequence: CDR1 SGHRS, CDR2 YFSETQ. The CDR3 length is 13 residues. V shed 5 bases, J shed 5 bases, and the junction held 3 bases outside the gene matches. The CDR3 is CASRRGQGDEQYF. For the CDR3, the DNA is TGCGCCAGCAGGAGGGGACAGGGGGACGAGCAGTACTTC.

CDR3 residues: CASSNPREVRTDTQYF. The CDR3 nucleotides read TGTGCCAGCAGCAATCCGAGGGAAGTCCGCACAGATACGCAGTATTTT. The gene calls are TRBV14 and TRBJ2-3, with a weak D call TRBD2 (5 bases). This CDR3 is 16 amino acids long. Per germline, CDR1 SGHDN and CDR2 FVKESK. Trimming removed 5 bases from V and 1 base from J, with 16 bases in between.

The chain joins TRBV19 to TRBJ2-5; D may be TRBD2 (6 bases). The germline gives CDR1 LNHDA, CDR2 SQIVND (reference sequence). V lost 6 bases, J lost 2 bases, and 7 bases lay in between. This CDR3 has 12 residues. Here the CDR3 DNA reads TGTGCCAGTAGGGGAGGACAAGAGACCCAGTACTTC. Its protein product is CASRGGQETQYF.

J is TRBJ1-5 and V is TRBV28, with a tentative D call TRBD1 (5 bases). The CDR3 extends over 13 amino acids. CDR1 and CDR2 from the germline V gene are MDHEN and SYDVKM. V lost 7 bases, J lost 7 bases, and 14 bases lay in between. CDR3 in amino acids: CASNLGGVQPQHF. As DNA, the CDR3 is TGTGCCAGCAATCTGGGGGGGGTGCAGCCCCAGCATTTT.

This chain connects TRBV15 to TRBJ2-7, with TRBD2 matching 12 bases. Trimming took 4 bases from V and 2 from J; bases not matched to a gene: 3. Germline V gene data show CDR1 as LNHNV and CDR2 as YYDKDF (reference sequence). The CDR3 sequence is 15 residues long. The CDR3 reads CATSTSSGGAYEQYF. CDR3 coding DNA: TGTGCCACCAGCACCTCTAGCGGGGGGGCCTACGAGCAGTACTTC.

This clone was observed a single time. The CDR3 loop reads CASSLNRSPLHF. The CDR3 nucleotides are TGTGCCAGCAGTTTAAACCGGTCACCCCTCCACTTT. J is TRBJ1-6 and V is TRBV28; unclear D gene. Trimming shortened V by 2 bases and J by 10 bases, and 6 bases separated the two germline ends. This CDR3 has 12 residues. CDR1 is MDHEN and CDR2 is SYDVKM in the germline V gene.

The V and J genes are TRBV19 and TRBJ2-5; D is ambiguous. The length of the CDR3 is 13 residues. Looked up from germline, CDR1 is LNHDA and CDR2 is SQIVND (reference sequence). The V and J ends lost 1 base and 5 bases respectively, with 8 bases between them. The CDR3 region is CASSIGFGETQYF. For the CDR3, the DNA is TGTGCCAGTAGTATAGGCTTCGGGGAGACCCAGTACTTC.